This TCR beta chain was profiled in a study of blood T cell repertoires in COVID-19 (dated by TCRdb to between 2020 and 2021). Turning to the overall study: Samples covering the acute and convalescent phases of COVID-19 were provided by collaborators in the United States, Italy and Spain. HLA class I and class II types, where available, came from metadata supplied by the sample provider rather than from assay-based typing. Sample metadata almost always included a de-identified subject ID, COVID-19 status, age in years and sex. The samples were drawn from two sources: the first 160 participants of the ongoing ImmuneRACE study, and fewer than 1,500 subjects contributed by 6 global collaborators. The material from the prospective study consisted of cDNA or gDNA derived from T cells, B-cell-depleted T cells, or PBMCs. The repertoires were made available in a free public database intended to serve as a resource for research on the immune response to SARS-CoV-2. Subjects who had been exposed to COVID-19, were actively infected with it, or had recovered from it provided the deeply sampled blood TCRbeta repertoires that made up the dataset. Paper-wide results and their limitations: Clinical and demographic metadata were provided uncurated, with the amount varying by source and participant.

TCRbeta CDR3 regions were amplified from genomic DNA using the immunoSEQ Assay, a bias-controlled multiplex PCR. The published analysis was carried out like this. Within the assay, amplification of reference gene primers was used to estimate how many nucleated cells each sample contained. To quantify the absolute abundance of each unique TCRbeta CDR3 rearrangement, sequence reads were collapsed and filtered. For each sample, productive Simpson clonality was calculated as the square root of Simpson's diversity index across productive rearrangements. What TCRdb holds here is the immuneACCESS table cut down to in-frame rearrangements. Part of the clones is not present; checked against another copy, under half of the missing clones reflect an unresolved V gene, and the others are unexplained. V and J calls and clone size are as listed in that table; D and trimming were resolved from the DNA. The table for this sample lists about 190,000 clones; more than 70% of them were counted only once. Less than 7.5% of the sample rests with the top ten.

Relative to germline, V is 0 bases shorter and J is 4 bases shorter, with 15 bases between their ends. In the germline V gene (reference sequence), CDR1 corresponds to LGHDT and CDR2 to YNNKEL. From the cysteine up to the phenylalanine, the CDR3 has a length of 16 residues. Of the read, only the CDR3 DNA is kept; its 48 bases are in frame from base 1. Regarding this clone: Its antigen is still unknown. Base qualities are not recorded, but no much larger clone differs from it by a single base.

A second Seattle source provided samples from volunteer blood donors who had recovered from COVID-19. Whole blood was collected in K2EDTA tubes by collaborating institutions according to the institutions' own protocols. Collaborator samples were shipped for TCRbeta analysis as frozen whole blood, isolated PBMCs, or DNA extracted from either sample type. The sequence links TRBV3-1 (or the pseudogene TRBV3-2) to TRBJ1-2; TRBD1 is perhaps the D gene, given 5 matching bases. The sequence derives from a woman in her thirties or forties who had recovered from COVID-19. Sample: peripheral blood. The bases read TGTGCCAGCAGCCAAGATAGTCGGACAAGGGCCTATGGCTACACCTTC. Its amino acids are CASSQDSRTRAYGYTF.